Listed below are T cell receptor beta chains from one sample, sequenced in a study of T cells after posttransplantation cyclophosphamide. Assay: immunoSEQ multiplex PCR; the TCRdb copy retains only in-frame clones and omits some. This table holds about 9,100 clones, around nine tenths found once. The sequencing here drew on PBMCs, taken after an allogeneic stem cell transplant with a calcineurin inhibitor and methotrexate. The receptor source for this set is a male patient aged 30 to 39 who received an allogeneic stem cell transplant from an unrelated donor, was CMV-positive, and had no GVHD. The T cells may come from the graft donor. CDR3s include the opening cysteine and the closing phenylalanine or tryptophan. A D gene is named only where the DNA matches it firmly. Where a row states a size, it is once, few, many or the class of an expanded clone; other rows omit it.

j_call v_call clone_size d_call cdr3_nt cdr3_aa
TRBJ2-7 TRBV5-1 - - TGCGCCAGCAGCTTGCAAGGGGACACCTACGAGCAGTACTTC CASSLQGDTYEQYF
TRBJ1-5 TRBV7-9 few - TGTGCCAGCAGCTTAGGGGCCAACAATCAGCCCCAGCATTTT CASSLGANNQPQHF
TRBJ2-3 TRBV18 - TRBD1 TGTGCCAGCTCACCAACTAGGACAGGAGCCCCAGATACGCAGTATTTT CASSPTRTGAPDTQYF
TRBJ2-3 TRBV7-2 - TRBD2 TGTGCCAGCAGCCCTTCTAGCGGGGGCGGGGATACGCAGTATTTT CASSPSSGGGDTQYF
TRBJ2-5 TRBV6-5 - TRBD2 TGTGCCAGCAGTTACCAACTAGCGGGACTCCAAGAGACCCAGTACTTC CASSYQLAGLQETQYF
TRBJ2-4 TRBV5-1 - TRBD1 TGCGCCAGCAGCGTGACAGGGGGTTCCAAAAACATTCAGTACTTC CASSVTGGSKNIQYF
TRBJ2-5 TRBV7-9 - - TGTGCCAGCAGCTTCTTGGGGGGAGGTCAGACCCAGTACTTC CASSFLGGGQTQYF
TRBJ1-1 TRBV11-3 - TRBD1 TGTGCCAGCAGCTTAGATCCGGGACAGCCTACGAACACTGAAGCTTTCTTT CASSLDPGQPTNTEAFF
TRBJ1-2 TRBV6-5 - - TGTGCCAGCAGTAGGGGCGGAATAATCTATGGCTACACCTTC CASSRGGIIYGYTF
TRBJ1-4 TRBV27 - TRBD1 TGTGCCAGCAGTGGGGGACAGGGAAGTGAAAAACTGTTTTTT CASSGGQGSEKLFF
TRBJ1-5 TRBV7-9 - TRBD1 TGTGCCAGCAGCTTCATGATGGGGACAGGCCCTAATCAGCCCCAGCATTTT CASSFMMGTGPNQPQHF
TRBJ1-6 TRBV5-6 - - TGTGCCAGCAGCTGGTTGGCTACGGGGGAGGATTCACCCCTCCACTTT CASSWLATGEDSPLHF
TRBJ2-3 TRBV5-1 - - TGCGCCAGCAGCTTGAGGAGGATATTAGTCACAGATACGCAGTATTTT CASSLRRILVTDTQYF
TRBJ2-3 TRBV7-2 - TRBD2 TGTGCCAGCAGCTTAAGTACTAGCGGGACTACGCAGTATTTT CASSLSTSGTTQYF
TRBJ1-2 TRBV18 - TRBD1 TGTGCCAGCTCACCATACCCAGGGGGATATGGCTACACCTTC CASSPYPGGYGYTF
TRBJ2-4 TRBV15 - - TGTGCCACCAGCGTGGGTGGAGATGCCATTCAGTACTTC CATSVGGDAIQYF
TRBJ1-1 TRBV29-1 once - TGCAGCGTCCCCTCGGGGGGGCTGGCACAAATTTCGGGGACTGAAGCTTTCTTT CSVPSGGLAQISGTEAFF
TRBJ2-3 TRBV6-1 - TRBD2 TGTGCCAGCAGTGAATATGCTGCGGGAGGGGCAGATACGCAGTATTTT CASSEYAAGGADTQYF
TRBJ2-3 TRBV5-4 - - TGTGCCAGCACCCCGGGGTTGGACCGAAGCACAGATACGCAGTATTTT CASTPGLDRSTDTQYF
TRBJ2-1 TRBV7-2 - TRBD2 TGTGCCAGCAGCTCGAGACTAGCTGGACCCTACAATGAGCAGTTCTTC CASSSRLAGPYNEQFF
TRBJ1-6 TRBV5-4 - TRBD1 TGTGCCAGCAGCTTGGATAGCAGGGGGCTGTCACCCCTCCACTTT CASSLDSRGLSPLHF
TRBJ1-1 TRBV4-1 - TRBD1 TGCGCCAGCAGCCAAGATGACAGGGCGCGAATGGCTTTCTTT CASSQDDRARMAFF
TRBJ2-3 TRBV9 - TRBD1 TGTGCCAGCAGCGTAGGGACAGGGGTCCCAGATACGCAGTATTTT CASSVGTGVPDTQYF
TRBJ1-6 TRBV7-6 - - TGTGCCAGCAGCTTAGAGAGCTCCTATAATTCACCCCTCCACTTT CASSLESSYNSPLHF
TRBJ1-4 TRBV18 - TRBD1 TGTGCCAGCTCACTAAACAGGGGGCCGGCTAATGAAAAACTGTTTTTT CASSLNRGPANEKLFF
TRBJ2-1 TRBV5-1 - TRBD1 TGCGCCAGCTTCCGGACAGGGGCCAACAATGAGCAGTTCTTC CASFRTGANNEQFF
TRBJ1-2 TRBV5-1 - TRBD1 TGCGCCAGCAGCTTGGCCGGACAGGGGGCTGGTGGCTACACCTTC CASSLAGQGAGGYTF
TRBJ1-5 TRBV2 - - TGTGCCAGCAGTGTGAGTAGGTTGCAGGGAAGAGATCAGCCCCAGCATTTT CASSVSRLQGRDQPQHF
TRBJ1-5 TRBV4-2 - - TGTGCCAGCAGTCCGGGTTTAGGCAATCAGCCCCAGCATTTT CASSPGLGNQPQHF
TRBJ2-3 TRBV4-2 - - TGTGCCAGCAGCCAAGTTGTTCTGCGGGAAGGTACAGATACGCAGTATTTT CASSQVVLREGTDTQYF
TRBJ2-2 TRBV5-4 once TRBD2 TGTGCCAGCAGCGTTAGCGGGAGGGCCACCGGGGAGCTGTTTTTT CASSVSGRATGELFF
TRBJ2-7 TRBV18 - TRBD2 TGTGCCAGCTCACCAGAGCCGTTACTAGCGCGGGAGCAGTACTTC CASSPEPLLAREQYF
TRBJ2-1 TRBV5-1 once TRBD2 TGCGCCAGCAGCCTTCCACTAGCGATGAATGAGCAGTTCTTC CASSLPLAMNEQFF
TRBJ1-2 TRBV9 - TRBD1 TGTGCCAGCAGCACAACAGGGGGCGCTGGATACGGCTACACCTTC CASSTTGGAGYGYTF
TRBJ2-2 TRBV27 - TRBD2 TGTGCCAGCAGACTAGCGGGAGCCGGGGAGCTGTTTTTT CASRLAGAGELFF
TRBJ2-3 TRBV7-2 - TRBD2 TGTGCCAGCAGCTTAACTAGCGGAAGCACAGATACGCAGTATTTT CASSLTSGSTDTQYF
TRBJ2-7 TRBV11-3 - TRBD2 TGTGCCAGCAGGGAGAGCGGGAGGGCCTACGAGCAGTACTTC CASRESGRAYEQYF
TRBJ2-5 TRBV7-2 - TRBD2 TGTGCCAGCATAAGAGGACTAGCGGGAGGACAAGAGACCCAGTACTTC CASIRGLAGGQETQYF
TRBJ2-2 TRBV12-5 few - TGTGCTAGTGCCTACGACACCGGGGAGCTGTTTTTT CASAYDTGELFF
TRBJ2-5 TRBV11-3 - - TGTGCCAGCAGCCCTAGGGAGGAGACCCAGTACTTC CASSPREETQYF
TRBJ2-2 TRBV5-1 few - TGCGCCAGCAGCTTGGCGGCGACAGCGAACACCGGGGAGCTGTTTTTT CASSLAATANTGELFF
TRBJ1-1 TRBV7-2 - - TGTGCCAGCAGCTTAGTCTATGTTGACACTGAAGCTTTCTTT CASSLVYVDTEAFF
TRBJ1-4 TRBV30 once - TGTGCCTGGGGACTCCCCGGCACTAATGAAAAACTGTTTTTT CAWGLPGTNEKLFF